A single sample is the source of the 4 T cell receptor beta chains below, sequenced in a study of T cells expressing NK-cell markers. Reprocessing the 5' RACE reads, TCRdb reports a single entry for every CDR3 protein and omits DNA. Its clone listing holds over 150,000 distinct CDR3 sequences. The sequencing sample was made of blood T cells: a sorted CD56 or NKG2C T cell subset, CD4+ or CD8+ T cells, or bulk PBMC T cells (not recorded which). These receptors all stem from a woman between 50 and 59 years old in good health.

The chain carries TRBV12-3 or TRBV12-4 and TRBJ2-3; no DNA is available, so the TRBD1 call from TCRdb remains unchecked. The CDR3 is 13 amino acids. CDR3 sequence: CASSPGPPATQYF.

V is TRBV5-6 and J is TRBJ2-5; as DNA is missing, the TRBD2 call by TCRdb cannot be tested. Per the germline V gene, CDR1 is SGHDT and CDR2 is YYEEEE. This CDR3 has 14 residues. The CDR3 sequence: CASSLQLASETQYF.

This chain links TRBV2 with TRBJ2-7; checking the TCRdb D call of TRBD1 is not possible without DNA. The CDR3 is 14 amino acids. Germline CDR1 is SNHLY and CDR2 is FYNNEI. The CDR3 spells CASNKAQGAYEQYF.

The CDR3 is CASSLSVDYSNQPQHF. J is TRBJ1-5 and V is TRBV7-9. The CDR3 sequence is 16 residues long. Germline CDR1 SEHNR, CDR2 FQNEAQ (reference sequence). The full variable domain, rest sourced from reference TRBV7-9 and TRBJ1-5, is DTGVSQNPRHKITKRGQNVTFRCDPISEHNRLYWYRQTLGQGPEFLTYFQNEAQLEKSRLLSDRFSAERPKGSFSTLEIQRTEQGDSAMYLCASSLSVDYSNQPQHFGDGTRLSIL.